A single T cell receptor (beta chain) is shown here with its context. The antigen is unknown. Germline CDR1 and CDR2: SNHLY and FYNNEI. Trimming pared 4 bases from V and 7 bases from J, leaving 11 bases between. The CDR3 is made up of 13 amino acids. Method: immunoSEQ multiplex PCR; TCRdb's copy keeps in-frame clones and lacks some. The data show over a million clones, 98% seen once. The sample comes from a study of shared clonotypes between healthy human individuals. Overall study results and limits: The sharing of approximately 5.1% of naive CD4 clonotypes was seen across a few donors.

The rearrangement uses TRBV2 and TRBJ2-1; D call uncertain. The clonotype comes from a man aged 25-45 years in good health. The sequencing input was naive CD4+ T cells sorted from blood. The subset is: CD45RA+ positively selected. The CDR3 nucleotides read TGTGCCAGCAGTGTAGGGCGCGTGAATGAGCAGTTCTTC. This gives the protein CASSVGRVNEQFF.